This entry lists 27 T cell receptor beta chains sequenced from one sample in a study of blood T cells in healthy people across ages. The use of a sample-barcoded 5' primer and a J-beta primer mix characterized a second PCR of roughly 6 to 11 cycles. A single record per CDR3 protein comes from TCRdb applying MiXCR to the 5' RACE reads. The table lists about 970,000 distinct CDR3 sequences, 51% of them singletons. Sequencing input: blood. The receptors here all came from a woman aged 55-69 years in good health.

The chain combines TRBV3-1 with TRBJ2-1; D remains ambiguous. V was cut by 3 bases and J by 0 bases, with 15 bases left in between. This CDR3 region has 17 residues. Germline CDR1 is LGHDT and CDR2 is YNNKEL (reference sequence). The CDR3 reads CASSHFSQKSSYNEQFF. CDR3 in DNA: TGTGCCAGCAGCCATTTCAGCCAGAAGAGCTCCTACAATGAGCAGTTCTTC.

This clonotype was detected a few times. The J gene is TRBJ2-5, the V gene TRBV20-1; 9 bases agree with TRBD2. J gave up 2 bases and V 6 bases, and 7 bases lay outside the gene matches. Germline CDR1 reads DFQATT; CDR2 reads SNEGSKA (reference sequence). The CDR3 length is 14 residues. CDR3 region: CSARISGRQETQYF. In DNA form, the CDR3 reads TGCAGTGCACGAATTAGCGGGAGACAAGAGACCCAGTACTTC.

This clonotype was detected once. This chain joins TRBV28 and TRBJ1-6; tentatively, D is TRBD1 (6 bases). Germline CDR1 is MDHEN and CDR2 is SYDVKM. This CDR3 has 13 residues. The V and J ends lost 3 bases and 10 bases respectively, with 10 bases between them. This CDR3 reads CASSFTGRSPLHF. DNA for the CDR3: TGTGCCAGCAGTTTTACAGGGAGGTCACCCCTCCACTTT.

V and J are TRBV29-1 and TRBJ2-3, with D perhaps matching TRBD2 (5 bases). The ends were cut back, 6 bases at V and 11 bases at J, with 21 bases in the middle. The CDR3 contains 13 residues. The germline V gene encodes CDR1 SQVTM and CDR2 ANQGSEA. Here the CDR3 DNA reads TGCAGCGTCCCACGCCCGGACGGACTCATGCAGTATTTT. The encoded protein is CSVPRPDGLMQYF.

The gene calls are TRBV30 and TRBJ2-5, with D unclear. Germline assignment: CDR1 GTSNPN and CDR2 SVGIG (reference sequence). The CDR3 covers 12 residues. V shed 3 bases and J shed 3 bases, with 8 bases lying between them. For the CDR3, the DNA is TGTGCCTGGAGAGGAAGAAAAGAGACCCAGTACTTC. It yields the protein CAWRGRKETQYF.

The table lists this clonotype with a count of one. The gene calls are TRBV5-1 and TRBJ2-5; D could derive from TRBD1 or TRBD2 (5 bases each). CDR3 length: 16 amino acids. Between the trimmed V and J ends, which lost 2 bases and 2 bases, there was a span of 16 bases. Germline CDR1 reads SGHRS; CDR2 reads YFSETQ. The CDR3 bases are TGCGCCAGCAGCTTAGGCCGGGACGGAAAGCAAGAGACCCAGTACTTC. Its translation: CASSLGRDGKQETQYF.

This clonotype has only one observation. The rearrangement joins TRBV2 to TRBJ2-3, with TRBD2 matching 10 bases. CDR3 size: 16 residues. Germline CDR1 reads SNHLY; CDR2 reads FYNNEI. Trimming cost V 7 bases and J 2 bases; bases outside gene matches: 9. The chain's CDR3 is CASTRTSGPSTDTQYF. The CDR3 DNA reads TGTGCCAGCACCCGGACTAGCGGCCCTTCCACAGATACGCAGTATTTT.

The chain uses TRBV3-1 and TRBJ2-4, with 11 bases identical to TRBD2. The tail of the sequence fits TRBJ2-7 better, so the J call may be wrong. The CDR3 runs to 16 residues. Per germline, CDR1 LGHDT and CDR2 YNNKEL (reference sequence). In DNA form, the CDR3 reads TGTGCCAGCAGCCAAGACCTAGGACTAGCGGGCTACGAGCAGTACTTC. Protein product: CASSQDLGLAGYEQYF.

The chain has TRBV5-1 and TRBJ2-7; TRBD2 might be the D (6 bases). CDR3 length equals 15 residues. CDR1 is SGHRS, CDR2 YFSETQ, per germline. The V end was cut by 4 bases, the J end by 7 bases, with 21 bases between. The CDR3 loop reads CASSTARLGSGEQYF. CDR3 coding DNA: TGCGCCAGCAGCACCGCCCGACTAGGTTCTGGTGAGCAGTACTTC.

The chain uses TRBV12-3 or TRBV12-4 and TRBJ1-1; D possibly corresponds to TRBD1 (6 bases). This CDR3 is built from 15 residues. Trimming removed 6 bases at V and 5 bases at J, with 19 bases between. The CDR3 sequence: CASSLVGAGGTEAFF. In nucleotides, the CDR3 is TGTGCCAGCAGCCTTGTGGGGGCGGGAGGTACTGAAGCTTTCTTT.

There are a few counts of this clonotype. The chain recombines TRBV27 with TRBJ2-1, with D perhaps matching TRBD1 or TRBD2 (5 bases each). Trimming removed 5 bases at V and 10 bases at J, with 18 bases between. Per germline, CDR1 MNHEY and CDR2 SMNVEV (reference sequence). The CDR3 loop spans 14 amino acids. CDR3: CASSPWTERGEQFF. Written as DNA, the CDR3 is TGTGCCAGCAGTCCCTGGACTGAAAGGGGCGAGCAGTTCTTC.

The gene calls are TRBV7-2 and TRBJ2-1, with D hard to call. The CDR3 totals 17 residues. V dropped 3 bases and J dropped 6 bases, with 21 bases sitting between them. Germline CDR1 and CDR2: SGHTA and FQGNSA. CDR3 nucleotide sequence: TGTGCCAGCAGCTTGCAACACGGCCAGATTTGGACCAATGAGCAGTTCTTC. Translated, it gives CASSLQHGQIWTNEQFF.

The chain has TRBV2 and TRBJ1-2, with D unresolved. Trimming stripped 3 bases from V and 2 bases from J, with 10 bases between. The CDR3 contains 14 residues. In germline, CDR1 is SNHLY, CDR2 FYNNEI. Here the CDR3 DNA reads TGTGCCAGCAGTGATTCGAAGATAAACTATGGCTACACCTTC. This encodes CASSDSKINYGYTF.

This clonotype appeared many times. The chain links TRBV7-6 to TRBJ2-5, with 10 bases lining up with TRBD2. Germline assignment: CDR1 SGHVS and CDR2 FNYEAQ. The trim removed 1 base at V and 7 bases at J, leaving 15 bases unmatched. The CDR3 covers 18 residues. CDR3: CASSLVTAGGQSQATQYF. In DNA, the CDR3 is TGTGCCAGCAGCTTAGTCACAGCGGGAGGGCAGAGTCAGGCGACCCAGTACTTC.

This clonotype was found a few times. The CDR3 region is CAWSSGQPQETQYF. CDR3 bases: TGTGCCTGGAGTAGTGGTCAGCCCCAAGAGACCCAGTACTTC. V is TRBV30 and J is TRBJ2-5, with D uncertain. The CDR3 has 14 residues. Looked up from germline, CDR1 is GTSNPN and CDR2 is SVGIG (reference sequence). Trimming removed 2 bases at V and 1 base at J, with 11 bases between.

This clonotype was seen only a few times. The J gene is TRBJ2-7, the V gene TRBV6-5; 10 nucleotides match TRBD2. CDR1 and CDR2 (germline): MNHEY, SVGAGI. The V and J ends lost 2 bases and 4 bases, in that order; junction bases with no gene match: 8. The CDR3 has 16 amino acids. As DNA, the CDR3 is TGTGCCAGCAGTTACCCGAGGGTAGCGGGGGGTTACGAGCAGTACTTC. It encodes CASSYPRVAGGYEQYF.

The V and J genes are TRBV15 and TRBJ2-3; D not resolved. The ends were cut back, 9 bases at V and 5 bases at J, with 18 bases in the middle. This CDR3 is 14 amino acids long. Germline V gene sequence: CDR1 LNHNV, CDR2 YYDKDF (reference sequence). The CDR3 region is CATAKAVFGDTQYF. In DNA, the CDR3 is TGTGCCACAGCCAAGGCGGTTTTCGGAGATACGCAGTATTTT.

Comments on this clonotype: One end of the junction is discordant with germline, which a read error may explain. The V gene is TRBV9, the J gene TRBJ1-1; D is unresolved. Germline-derived CDR1 and CDR2 are SGDLS and YYNGEE. The CDR3 sequence is 14 residues long. CDR3 protein: CTSSVMGDDTEAFF. CDR3 nucleotides: TGTACCAGCAGCGTAATGGGAGACGACACTGAAGCTTTCTTT.

This clonotype has more than one count but fewer than ten. The chain joins TRBV9 to TRBJ2-7; D perhaps matches TRBD2 (5 bases). Germline loops: CDR1 SGDLS, CDR2 YYNGEE. This CDR3 has 16 residues. V lost 0 bases and J lost 2, with 15 bases in between. The CDR3 protein is CASSVGVSSGTYEQYF. CDR3 in DNA: TGTGCCAGCAGCGTAGGTGTTTCGAGCGGTACCTACGAGCAGTACTTC.

This chain uses TRBV7-9 with TRBJ1-1, with D uncertain. The V gene's germline CDR1 is SEHNR and CDR2 FQNEAQ (reference sequence). The CDR3 loop spans 14 amino acids. With 2 bases removed from V and 5 bases from J, the gap between germline ends came to 12 bases. The CDR3 nucleotides are TGTGCCAGCAGCTTAAATCCGGTTTCAACTGAAGCTTTCTTT. It encodes CASSLNPVSTEAFF.

This clonotype has only a few counts. This chain joins TRBV6-6 and TRBJ1-2, with TRBD1 matching 8 bases. V was pared by 4 bases and J by 5 bases, with 6 bases of the junction left unmatched. Germline values: CDR1 MNHNY, CDR2 SVGAGI (reference sequence). The CDR3 has 14 residues. The CDR3 sequence is CASSSRGQGYGYTF. CDR3 nucleotide sequence: TGTGCCAGCAGTTCTAGAGGACAGGGTTATGGCTACACCTTC.

The V call is TRBV3-1, the J call TRBJ2-5, with no clear D. This CDR3 region has 11 residues. Trimming stripped 6 bases from V and 3 bases from J, with 5 bases between. CDR1 is LGHDT and CDR2 is YNNKEL in the germline V gene (reference sequence). In nucleotides, the CDR3 is TGTGCCAGCAGGTTTGAAGAGACCCAGTACTTC. It translates to CASRFEETQYF.

The chain combines TRBV7-6 with TRBJ2-1, with 8 positions matching TRBD1. Germline V lookup: CDR1 SGHVS, CDR2 FNYEAQ. The CDR3 runs 18 residues. Trimming at V came to 5 bases and at J to 0 bases, leaving 12 bases not matched to a gene. The chain's CDR3 is CASSPRTGRSNSYNEQFF. Written as DNA, the CDR3 is TGTGCCAGCAGCCCGAGGACAGGGCGTTCCAACTCCTACAATGAGCAGTTCTTC.

This clonotype was found a few times. The chain has TRBV10-3 and TRBJ1-1; perhaps TRBD1 as D (6 bases). The V gene's germline CDR1 is ENHRY and CDR2 SYGVKD. The CDR3 has 14 amino acids. Between the trimmed V and J ends, which lost 7 bases and 1 base, there was a span of 13 bases. Here the CDR3 reads CAITPGGSNTEAFF. The CDR3 region has the DNA TGTGCCATCACCCCGGGGGGCTCGAACACTGAAGCTTTCTTT.

This clonotype was counted between two and nine times. This chain links TRBV20-1 with TRBJ2-7; unclear D gene. V dropped 6 bases and J dropped 4 bases, with 19 bases sitting between them. Per germline, CDR1 DFQATT and CDR2 SNEGSKA (reference sequence). The CDR3 extends over 14 amino acids. CDR3 nucleotide sequence: TGCAGTGCCCGATCCAGTACACCCCCTTACGAGCAGTACTTC. It is translated as CSARSSTPPYEQYF.

This clonotype was picked up a small number of times. The gene calls are TRBV15 and TRBJ2-7, with a weak D call TRBD1 (5 bases). The CDR3 extends over 14 amino acids. The ends were cut back, 2 bases at V and 1 base at J, with 9 bases in the middle. Germline V gives CDR1 LNHNV, CDR2 YYDKDF (reference sequence). The CDR3 reads CATSRPDSSYEQYF. The CDR3 DNA sequence: TGTGCCACCAGCAGACCCGACAGTTCCTACGAGCAGTACTTC.

The J gene is TRBJ2-5, the V gene TRBV20-1; no reliable D call. In germline, CDR1 is DFQATT, CDR2 SNEGSKA (reference sequence). The CDR3 covers 11 residues. Deletions cut 3 bases from V and 5 bases from J, with 7 bases between. CDR3 DNA: TGCAGTGCTAGGAACGGGGAGACCCAGTACTTC. Its protein product is CSARNGETQYF.